This T cell receptor (beta chain) was profiled in a study of CD8+ T cells in alopecia areata. Stated treatment: oral pan-JAK inhibitor, 5-10 mg twice daily. Isolated RNA was reverse transcribed into cDNA used as the sequencing template. Profiling relied on immunoSEQ multiplex PCR, and the TCRdb table lists in-frame clones only, not all of them. The repertoire has around 210,000 clones, less than 65% of them found once; the top ten carry more than 3.5%. This clone showed up just a few times. Germline V gene sequence: CDR1 MNHNY, CDR2 SVGAGI (reference sequence). The ends were cut back, 5 bases at V and 5 bases at J, with 13 bases in the middle. There are 13 residues in the CDR3.

The sequence came from a human donor with alopecia areata. The V call is TRBV6-6, the J call TRBJ2-7, with D unresolved. The specimen was CD4+ T cells sorted from blood, collected at week 4, from a patient treated with tofacitinib. CDR3 nucleotides: TGTGCCAGCAGTAAACCCTCAGGAAACGAGCAGTACTTC. Translating it yields CASSKPSGNEQYF.